This T cell receptor (beta chain) comes out of a study of blood T cell repertoires in COVID-19. Across the study: Material from acute and convalescent COVID-19 was sourced from the United States, Italy and Spain. In each case, the material was cDNA or gDNA derived from T cells, B-cell-depleted T cells, or PBMCs.

CDR1 is SGHTA, CDR2 FQGTGA, per germline. CDR3 size: 16 residues. V gave up 5 bases and J gave up 0 bases, with 14 bases separating them. Seattle-derived patients entered the study during active infection and were followed longitudinally. The authors' processing: Estimates of nucleated cell counts were drawn from the amplification of reference gene primers. Libraries were prepared by immunoSEQ multiplex PCR; TCRdb keeps only in-frame clonotypes and omits some of them. V, J and clone size are taken as reported in that table, and D and trimming were inferred from the DNA itself. This table has about 73,000 clones, roughly three quarters appearing once.

The clonotype comes from a man aged 65 to 79 with COVID-19, enrolled during active disease. The material sequenced was peripheral blood. This chain connects TRBV7-3 to TRBJ2-1, with D possibly TRBD2 on 6 matching bases. The CDR3 here is CASSPYGSTSYNEQFF. The CDR3 nucleotides are TGTGCCAGCAGCCCGTACGGGAGTACCTCCTACAATGAGCAGTTCTTC.